The TCR beta chain under discussion was sequenced for a study of neoadjuvant anti-PD-1 for oral cavity cancer. Some clones are missing from TCRdb's copy, which holds only in-frame ones; the method was immunoSEQ multiplex PCR. The sample lists about 37,000 clones, more than 35% occurring once. Noted time point: after neoadjuvant nivolumab, at surgical resection. V lost 5 bases, J lost 3 bases, and 4 bases stayed unmatched. This CDR3 contains 14 residues. CDR1 is SGDLS, CDR2 YYNGEE, per germline. This clone was counted only a few times. The chain combines TRBV9 with TRBJ1-5, with 8 bases aligning to TRBD1. This specimen consisted of tumor tissue, obtained after nivolumab (anti-PD-1) treatment. The receptor comes from a person aged 35-79 years with oral cavity squamous cell carcinoma. The CDR3 nucleotides read TGTGCCAGCAGTGCGACAGGGGACAATCAGCCCCAGCATTTT. It is translated as CASSATGDNQPQHF.